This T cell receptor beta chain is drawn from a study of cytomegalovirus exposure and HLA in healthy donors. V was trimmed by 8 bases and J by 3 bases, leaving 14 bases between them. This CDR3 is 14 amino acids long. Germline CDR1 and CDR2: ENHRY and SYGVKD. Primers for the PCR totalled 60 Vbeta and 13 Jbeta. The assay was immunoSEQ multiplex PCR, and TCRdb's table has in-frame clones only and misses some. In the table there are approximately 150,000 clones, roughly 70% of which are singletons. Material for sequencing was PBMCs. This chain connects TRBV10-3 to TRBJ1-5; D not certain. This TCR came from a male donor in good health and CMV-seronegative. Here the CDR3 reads CAISNAGVNQPQHF. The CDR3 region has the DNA TGTGCCATCTCAAATGCCGGGGTCAATCAGCCCCAGCATTTT.